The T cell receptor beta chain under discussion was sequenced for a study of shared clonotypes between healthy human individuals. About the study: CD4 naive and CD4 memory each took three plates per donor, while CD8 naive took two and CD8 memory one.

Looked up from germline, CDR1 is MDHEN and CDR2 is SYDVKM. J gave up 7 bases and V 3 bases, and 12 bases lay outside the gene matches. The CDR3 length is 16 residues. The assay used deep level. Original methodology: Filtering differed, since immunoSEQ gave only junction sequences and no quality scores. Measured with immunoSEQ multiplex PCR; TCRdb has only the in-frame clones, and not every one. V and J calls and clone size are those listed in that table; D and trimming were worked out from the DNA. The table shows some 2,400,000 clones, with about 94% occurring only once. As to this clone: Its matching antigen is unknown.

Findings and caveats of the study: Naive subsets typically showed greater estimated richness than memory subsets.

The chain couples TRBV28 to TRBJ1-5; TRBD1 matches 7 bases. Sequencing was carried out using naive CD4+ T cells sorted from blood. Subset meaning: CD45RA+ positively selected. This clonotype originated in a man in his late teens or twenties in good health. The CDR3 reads CASSLRQGLGQQPQHF. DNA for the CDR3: TGTGCCAGCAGTTTGAGACAGGGATTAGGGCAACAGCCCCAGCATTTT.